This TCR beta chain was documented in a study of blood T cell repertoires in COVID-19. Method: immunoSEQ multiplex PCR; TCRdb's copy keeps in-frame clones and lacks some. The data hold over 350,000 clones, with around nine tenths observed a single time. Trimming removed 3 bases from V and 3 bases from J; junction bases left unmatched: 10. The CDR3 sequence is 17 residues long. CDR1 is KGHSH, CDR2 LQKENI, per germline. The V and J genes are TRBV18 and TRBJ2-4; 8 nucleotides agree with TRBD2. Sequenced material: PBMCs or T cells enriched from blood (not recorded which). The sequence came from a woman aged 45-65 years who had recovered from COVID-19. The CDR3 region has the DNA TGTGCCAGCTCACCCCCTCCGGATCTAGCGGGCAAAAACATTCAGTACTTC. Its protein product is CASSPPPDLAGKNIQYF.